The source of this TCR beta chain is a study of blood T cell repertoires in COVID-19. Study-level information: There were acute and convalescent COVID-19 samples, and they came from the United States, Italy and Spain. The analysed material was cDNA or gDNA that came from T cells, B-cell-depleted T cells, or PBMCs.

CDR3 length equals 15 residues. V was pared by 4 bases and J by 5 bases, with 8 bases of the junction left unmatched. Germline assignment: CDR1 SGHRS and CDR2 YFSETQ. As processed by the authors: Estimation of nucleated cell counts relied on the amplification of reference gene primers. Sequencing used immunoSEQ multiplex PCR; TCRdb keeps in-frame clones, though not all of them. V, J and clone size derive from that table, while D and trimming were established from the DNA sequence. The sample lists about 190,000 clones; about 88% were seen once. The origin of this receptor is a woman in her thirties or forties who had recovered from COVID-19. J is TRBJ2-2 and V is TRBV5-1; 7 bases map to TRBD1. The material sequenced was peripheral blood. The CDR3 loop reads CASSVGTVGTGELFF. DNA of the CDR3: TGCGCCAGCAGCGTAGGGACAGTTGGGACCGGGGAGCTGTTTTTT.